Listed here are 31 T cell receptor beta chains from one sample, sequenced in a study. TCRdb recomputed calls from the RT-PCR reads with MiXCR, one row per CDR3 protein. The sample contains hundreds of thousands of distinct CDR3 sequences, approximately 15% of which appear only once. Material for sequencing was memory CD4+ T cells from blood. The receptors here all came from a female donor in good health, serving as a healthy control.

This clonotype has a count of ten or more. The chain links TRBV20-1 to TRBJ1-5, with a weak D call TRBD1 (5 bases). Trimming removed 3 bases from V and 7 bases from J, with 13 bases in between. This CDR3 region has 13 residues. Germline V CDR1 and CDR2: DFQATT, SNEGSKA (reference sequence). CDR3 sequence: CSASGVGQQPQHF. The CDR3 DNA reads TGCAGTGCTAGCGGTGTGGGGCAGCAGCCCCAGCATTTT.

This clonotype occurred a few times. This rearrangement joins TRBV9 to TRBJ2-5; 8 bases are a match to TRBD2. The CDR3 covers 15 residues. The germline V gene has CDR1 SGDLS and CDR2 YYNGEE. The junction had 11 bases not matched to a gene; V was cut back by 4 bases and J by 6 bases. DNA of the CDR3: TGTGCCAGCAGCCCCCAGAGCGGGAGCAGAAAGACCCAGTACTTC. It codes for CASSPQSGSRKTQYF.

This clonotype was detected many times. The rearrangement links TRBV18 to TRBJ2-1, with D unresolved. Trimming removed 0 bases at V and 8 bases at J, with 11 bases between. The CDR3 extends over 14 amino acids. The germline V gene encodes CDR1 KGHSH and CDR2 LQKENI. The CDR3 DNA follows: TGTGCCAGCTCACCACCGACGAGAAGGGATGAGCAGTTCTTC. It codes for CASSPPTRRDEQFF.

The V gene is TRBV27, the J gene TRBJ1-6; the D is unclear. This CDR3 contains 14 residues. The V gene lost 3 bases and the J gene lost 11 bases, with 14 bases spanning the gap. Per germline, CDR1 MNHEY and CDR2 SMNVEV (reference sequence). Written as DNA, the CDR3 is TGTGCCAGCAGTTTTTTTAAAGGACCCGCACCCCTCCACTTT. Residues: CASSFFKGPAPLHF.

At least ten counts were recorded for this clonotype. This chain connects TRBV5-6 to TRBJ2-1; D is unclear. The CDR3 consists of 15 residues. The V end lost 5 bases, the J end lost 3 bases, and 15 bases lay between the germline ends. In germline, CDR1 is SGHDT, CDR2 YYEEEE. CDR3 sequence reads: CASSDGPLIYNEQFF. CDR3 DNA: TGTGCCAGCAGTGACGGGCCCCTCATCTACAATGAGCAGTTCTTC.

This clonotype has at least ten counts. V and J are TRBV20-1 and TRBJ2-1; TRBD2 aligns across 16 bases. Trimming removed 1 base from V and 0 bases from J; junction bases left unmatched: 15. CDR1 and CDR2 (germline): DFQATT, SNEGSKA (reference sequence). This CDR3 comprises 22 residues. CDR3 sequence: CSARGKGLAGGPSIPSYNEQFF. In DNA form, the CDR3 reads TGCAGTGCTAGAGGGAAGGGACTAGCGGGAGGGCCGAGTATCCCCTCCTACAATGAGCAGTTCTTC.

The rearrangement uses TRBV3-1 and TRBJ1-1, with 10 bases fitting TRBD1. The J segment lost 3 bases and the V segment lost 4 bases, leaving 5 bases of the junction unmatched. The length of the CDR3 is 15 residues. Germline V gene data show CDR1 as LGHDT and CDR2 as YNNKEL (reference sequence). CDR3 nucleotide sequence: TGTGCCAGCAGCCTGACAGGGGGCGCGGACACTGAAGCTTTCTTT. As protein: CASSLTGGADTEAFF. Complete variable domain (other parts from reference TRBV3-1 and TRBJ1-1): DTAVSQTPKYLVTQMGNDKSIKCEQNLGHDTMYWYKQDSKKFLKIMFSYNNKELIINETVPNRFSPKSPDKAHLNLHINSLELGDSAVYFCASSLTGGADTEAFFGQGTRLTVV.

This clonotype was picked up many times. The genes are TRBV7-2 and TRBJ2-1; D not certain. The germline V gene has CDR1 SGHTA and CDR2 FQGNSA. V lost 7 bases and J 1 base, leaving 11 bases between the germline ends. The CDR3 runs 14 residues. As DNA, the CDR3 is TGTGCCAGCACCACCCCATCATCCTACAATGAGCAGTTCTTC. It encodes CASTTPSSYNEQFF.

Only a few counts were recorded for this clonotype. This chain joins TRBV20-1 and TRBJ2-7; a possible D gene is TRBD2 (6 bases). The germline gives CDR1 DFQATT, CDR2 SNEGSKA (reference sequence). Trimming shortened V by 8 bases and J by 4 bases, and 18 bases separated the two germline ends. The CDR3 is 13 residues long. In DNA form, the CDR3 reads TGCAGTTGTGGGGGGACGATCCAATACGAGCAGTACTTC. Translation: CSCGGTIQYEQYF.

The chain combines TRBV7-2 with TRBJ1-2; D might be TRBD1 (5 bases). V lost 5 bases and J 4 bases, leaving 11 bases between the germline ends. Germline-derived CDR1 and CDR2 are SGHTA and FQGNSA. The CDR3 is 13 amino acids. CDR3 sequence: CASSRDSFYGYTF. CDR3 in DNA: TGTGCCAGCAGCCGTGACAGCTTCTATGGCTACACCTTC. Drawing the rest from reference TRBV7-2 and TRBJ1-2, the complete variable domain is GAGVSQSPSNKVTEKGKDVELRCDPISGHTALYWYRQSLGQGLEFLIYFQGNSAPDKSGLPSDRFSAERTGGSVSTLTIQRTQQEDSAVYLCASSRDSFYGYTFGSGTRLTVV.

This clonotype was seen more than once but under ten times. V usage is TRBV7-3 and J usage is TRBJ2-6; possible D gene TRBD2, 6 bases. Between the trimmed V and J ends, which lost 2 bases and 0 bases, there was a span of 14 bases. Germline V gene data show CDR1 as SGHTA and CDR2 as FQGTGA. The CDR3 loop spans 18 amino acids. The CDR3 coding sequence is TGTGCCAGCAGCTTACGGGGGATCGCTAACTCTGGGGCCAACGTCCTGACTTTC. It translates to CASSLRGIANSGANVLTF.

In regard to this clonotype: At one of its ends the junction is not consistent with the germline gene, which may arise from a read error. This chain joins TRBV11-2 and TRBJ2-7, with 8 positions matching TRBD1. The CDR3 totals 12 residues. Germline loops: CDR1 SGHAT, CDR2 FQNNGV. The CDR3, as DNA: TGTGCCAGCAGCCCTTATCGGGACAGGAGGGACTTC. Its translation is CASSPYRDRRDF.

In its sample, this clonotype was seen a few times. The chain carries TRBV7-7 and TRBJ1-5; unclear D gene. Germline V gene data show CDR1 as SSHAT and CDR2 as FNYEAQ (reference sequence). The germline V and J ends were trimmed by 5 bases and 11 bases, with 16 bases remaining between them. CDR3 length: 13 amino acids. CDR3 region: CASSLSGSAAQHF. The CDR3, as DNA: TGTGCCAGCAGCCTAAGCGGCAGCGCAGCCCAGCATTTT.

The gene calls are TRBV6-5 and TRBJ1-5; 9 nucleotides match TRBD1. CDR3 length: 14 residues. CDR1 MNHEY and CDR2 SVGAGI come from the germline V gene. V shed 5 bases and J 4 bases; nucleotides not matched to a gene: 3. CDR3: CASSNGQGNQPQHF. DNA of the CDR3: TGTGCCAGCAGTAACGGACAGGGGAATCAGCCCCAGCATTTT.

This clonotype was seen only a few times. This chain connects TRBV15 to TRBJ1-3; no clear D gene. The CDR3 spans 15 residues. Germline values: CDR1 LNHNV, CDR2 YYDKDF (reference sequence). Trimming left V 5 bases short and J 4 bases short, with 15 bases between. CDR3 nucleotides: TGTGCCACCAGCCCTCGCGGGGTACAAGGAAACACCATATATTTT. Protein product: CATSPRGVQGNTIYF.

The chain joins TRBV6-2 or TRBV6-3 to TRBJ2-7; 8 nucleotides line up with TRBD2. CDR3 size: 16 residues. Germline trimming cut 6 bases from V and 2 bases from J; bases unmatched to any gene: 12. Looked up from germline, CDR1 is MNHEY and CDR2 is SVGEGT. The CDR3 DNA reads TGTGCCAGCAGCCAGGGGAGAGCGGGAGAGGCCTACGAGCAGTACTTC. This encodes CASSQGRAGEAYEQYF.

This clonotype turned up a few times. The chain has TRBV9 and TRBJ1-2, with 7 bases matching TRBD1. The CDR3 runs to 15 residues. Germline V gene data show CDR1 as SGDLS and CDR2 as YYNGEE. With 3 bases clipped from V and 7 bases from J, the junction kept 12 bases outside the gene matches. The chain's CDR3 is CASSAEEGAFGGYTF. CDR3 sequence (DNA): TGTGCCAGCAGCGCAGAGGAGGGGGCGTTTGGTGGCTACACCTTC.

This clonotype was found a few times. The rearrangement links TRBV18 to TRBJ2-7; a possible D gene is TRBD2 (5 bases). This CDR3 region has 13 residues. Trimming took off 6 bases at V and 7 bases at J, with 16 bases between the two ends. Germline CDR1 reads KGHSH; CDR2 reads LQKENI. The CDR3 region is CASSLTGNDEQYF. CDR3 DNA: TGTGCCAGCTCGCTCACCGGGAACGATGAGCAGTACTTC.

This rearrangement joins TRBV7-9 to TRBJ1-3; possible D gene TRBD1, 5 bases. This CDR3 region has 16 residues. Germline V CDR1 and CDR2: SEHNR, FQNEAQ (reference sequence). V shed 1 base and J shed 7 bases, with 17 bases lying between them. Written as DNA, the CDR3 is TGTGCCAGCAGCTTAGAGCGCGGCAGGGAATGGAACACCATATATTTT. Its translation is CASSLERGREWNTIYF.

About this clonotype: Possible read error: a much larger clone is one base away. The rearrangement joins TRBV7-2 to TRBJ2-3, with TRBD2 matching over 12 bases. This CDR3 contains 20 residues. Germline V gene sequence: CDR1 SGHTA, CDR2 FQGNSA. The V and J ends lost 4 bases and 1 base, in that order; junction bases with no gene match: 15. The CDR3, as DNA: TGTGCCAGCAGCTCTAGGCCTAGCGGGGGGGCCGCTATCGGCACAGATACGCAGTATTTT. Translation: CASSSRPSGGAAIGTDTQYF.

The chain is built from TRBV6-5 and TRBJ2-6, with D hard to call. Deletions cut 0 bases from V and 2 bases from J, with 8 bases between. Germline V gene data show CDR1 as MNHEY and CDR2 as SVGAGI. The CDR3 loop spans 16 amino acids. The CDR3 sequence: CASSYSFGTGANVLTF. CDR3 bases: TGTGCCAGCAGTTACTCGTTTGGGACTGGGGCCAACGTCCTGACTTTC.

This clonotype occurred a few times. The chain recombines TRBV20-1 with TRBJ2-2; perhaps TRBD2 as D (6 bases). V shed 7 bases and J shed 1 base, with 16 bases lying between them. The germline V gene encodes CDR1 DFQATT and CDR2 SNEGSKA (reference sequence). This CDR3 contains 15 residues. The CDR3, as DNA: TGCAGTGTTGAGCCCCTAGCGCAGAACACCGGGGAGCTGTTTTTT. It is translated as CSVEPLAQNTGELFF.

The chain employs TRBV5-6 and TRBJ1-6, with no clear D. The CDR3 totals 16 residues. CDR1 is SGHDT and CDR2 is YYEEEE in the germline V gene. V lost 2 bases and J 7 bases, leaving 16 bases between the germline ends. The CDR3 bases are TGTGCCAGCAGCTTCGGTGGCGGACCCACGAATTCACCCCTCCACTTT. Translated: CASSFGGGPTNSPLHF. The complete variable domain, with remaining parts taken from reference TRBV5-6 and TRBJ1-6, reads DAGVTQSPTHLIKTRGQQVTLRCSPKSGHDTVSWYQQALGQGPQFIFQYYEEEERQRGNFPDRFSGHQFPNYSSELNVNALLLGDSALYLCASSFGGGPTNSPLHFGNGTRLTVT.

This clonotype appeared many times. The chain joins TRBV6-5 to TRBJ1-2; 8 nucleotides match TRBD1. Unmatched junction bases numbered 20, after V lost 6 bases and J lost 8 bases. The germline gives CDR1 MNHEY, CDR2 SVGAGI. This CDR3 region has 17 residues. The CDR3 region has the DNA TGTGCCAGCAGACGGACCCAGATGGACAGGGCTCTATTAGGCTACACCTTC. It translates to CASRRTQMDRALLGYTF.

Many counts were recorded for this clonotype. The chain is built from TRBV4-3 and TRBJ2-7, with a tentative D call TRBD2 (6 bases). Germline V lookup: CDR1 LGHNA, CDR2 YSLEER. The CDR3 runs to 12 residues. V gave up 11 bases and J gave up 2 bases, with 13 bases separating them. The CDR3: CAWGDEPYEQYF. The CDR3 region has the DNA TGCGCCTGGGGGGACGAACCCTACGAGCAGTACTTC.

The table lists this clonotype with a few counts. This chain links TRBV2 with TRBJ2-3; D gene uncertain. This CDR3 is 13 amino acids long. Trimming removed 9 bases at V and 0 bases at J, with 10 bases between. Germline-derived CDR1 and CDR2 are SNHLY and FYNNEI. The CDR3 sequence is CASETASTDTQYF. CDR3 bases: TGTGCCAGTGAAACGGCAAGCACAGATACGCAGTATTTT.

This clonotype was seen a few times. The chain recombines TRBV7-2 with TRBJ1-2; D remains ambiguous. The CDR3 loop spans 15 amino acids. Germline V gene lookup returns CDR1 SGHTA and CDR2 FQGNSA. Trimming removed 5 bases from V and 0 bases from J, with 13 bases in between. CDR3 protein: CASSLRSATNYGYTF. CDR3 in DNA: TGTGCCAGCAGCCTACGGTCCGCCACTAACTATGGCTACACCTTC.

This chain joins TRBV5-8 and TRBJ1-4, with a weak D call TRBD1 (5 bases). Trimming cost V 0 bases and J 5 bases, with 8 bases left between them. Germline CDR1 is SGHTS and CDR2 is YDEGEE. The CDR3 sequence is 14 residues long. The CDR3 region has the DNA TGTGCCAGCAGCTTGGACAGGTTGAATGAAAAACTGTTTTTT. Its protein is CASSLDRLNEKLFF.

In its sample, this clonotype was seen many times. The V gene is TRBV12-3 or TRBV12-4, the J gene TRBJ1-1; weak D call: TRBD1 (5 bases). The CDR3 runs to 13 residues. V was clipped by 2 bases and J by 4 bases, with 8 bases between them. The CDR3 DNA reads as TGTGCCAGCAGTTTACGAGGGGTCACTGAAGCTTTCTTT. It codes for CASSLRGVTEAFF.

The CDR3 here is CASSPPTGTGYTF. The CDR3 region has the DNA TGTGCCAGCTCACCTCCGACAGGGACGGGCTACACCTTC. The chain joins TRBV18 to TRBJ1-2, with TRBD1 identical over 7 bases. The germline V gene has CDR1 KGHSH and CDR2 LQKENI. J lost 8 bases, V lost 3 bases, and 6 bases had no gene match. CDR3 size: 13 residues.

The rearrangement joins TRBV20-1 to TRBJ1-1; D uncertain. CDR3 length: 13 amino acids. V gave up 3 bases and J gave up 0 bases, with 8 bases separating them. The germline CDR1 and CDR2 sequences are DFQATT and SNEGSKA (reference sequence). For the CDR3, the DNA is TGCAGTGCTAGTGTAGACCTGAACACTGAAGCTTTCTTT. Encoded protein: CSASVDLNTEAFF.